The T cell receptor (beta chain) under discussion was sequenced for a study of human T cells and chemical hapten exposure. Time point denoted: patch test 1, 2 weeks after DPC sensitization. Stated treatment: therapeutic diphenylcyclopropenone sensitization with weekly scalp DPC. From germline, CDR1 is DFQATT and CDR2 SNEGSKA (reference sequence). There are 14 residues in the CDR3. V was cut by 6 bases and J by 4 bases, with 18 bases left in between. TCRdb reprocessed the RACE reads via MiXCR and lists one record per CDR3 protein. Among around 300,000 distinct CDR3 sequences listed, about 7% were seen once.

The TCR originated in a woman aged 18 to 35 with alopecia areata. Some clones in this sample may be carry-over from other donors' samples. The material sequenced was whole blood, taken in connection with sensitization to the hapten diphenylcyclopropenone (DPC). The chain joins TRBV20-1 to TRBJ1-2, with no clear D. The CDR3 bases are TGCAGTGCGGGATGGAAACGGACTTCCTATGGCTACACCTTC. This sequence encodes CSAGWKRTSYGYTF.